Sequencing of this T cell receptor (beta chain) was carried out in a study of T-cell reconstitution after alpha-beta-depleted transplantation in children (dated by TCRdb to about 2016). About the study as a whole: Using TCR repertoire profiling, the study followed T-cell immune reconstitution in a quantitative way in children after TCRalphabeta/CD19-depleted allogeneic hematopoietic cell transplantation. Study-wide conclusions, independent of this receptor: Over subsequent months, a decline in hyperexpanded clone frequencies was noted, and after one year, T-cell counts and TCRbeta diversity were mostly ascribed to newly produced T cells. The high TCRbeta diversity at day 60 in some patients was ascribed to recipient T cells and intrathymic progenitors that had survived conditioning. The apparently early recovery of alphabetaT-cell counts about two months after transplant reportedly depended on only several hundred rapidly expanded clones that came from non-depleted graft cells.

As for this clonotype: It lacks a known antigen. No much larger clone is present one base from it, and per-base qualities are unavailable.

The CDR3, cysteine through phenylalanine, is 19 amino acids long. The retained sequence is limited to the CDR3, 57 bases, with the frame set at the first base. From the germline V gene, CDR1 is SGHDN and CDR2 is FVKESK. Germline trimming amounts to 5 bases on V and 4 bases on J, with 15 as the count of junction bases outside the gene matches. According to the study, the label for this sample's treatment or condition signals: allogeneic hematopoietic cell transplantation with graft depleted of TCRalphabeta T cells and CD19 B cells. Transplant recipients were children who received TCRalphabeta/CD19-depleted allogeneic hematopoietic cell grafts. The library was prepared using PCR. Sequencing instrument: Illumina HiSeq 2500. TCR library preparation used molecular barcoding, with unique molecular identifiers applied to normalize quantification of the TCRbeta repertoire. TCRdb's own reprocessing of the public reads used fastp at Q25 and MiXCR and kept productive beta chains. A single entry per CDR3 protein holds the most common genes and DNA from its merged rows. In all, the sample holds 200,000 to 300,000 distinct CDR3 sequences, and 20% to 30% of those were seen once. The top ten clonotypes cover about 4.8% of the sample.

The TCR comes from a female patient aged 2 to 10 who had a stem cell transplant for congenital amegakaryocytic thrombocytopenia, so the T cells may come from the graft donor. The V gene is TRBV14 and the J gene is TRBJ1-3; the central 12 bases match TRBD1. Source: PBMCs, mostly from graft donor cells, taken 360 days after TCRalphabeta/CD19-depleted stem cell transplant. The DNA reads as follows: TGTGCCAGCAGCAAAATCCGGGACAGGGGGCTCCCTGGAGGAAACACCATATATTTT. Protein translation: CASSKIRDRGLPGGNTIYF.